Here is one T cell receptor (beta chain) with its context. By sample share, this clonotype is medium-sized (0.01 to 0.1%). Its antigen remains unidentified. The sample holds no much larger clone one base away, and base qualities are not on file. TCRdb shows the sequencer as Illumina HiSeq 2500. Quantitative 5'-RACE with molecular barcodes was used to prepare TCR beta libraries. The authors' analysis ran thus. To identify disease-linked TCR variants, a new computational method was used, one built on a probabilistic model of VDJ rearrangement. The raw public reads went through TCRdb reprocessing: fastp at Q25, MiXCR clone calling, in-frame beta chains kept. When rows share a CDR3 protein, they turn into one entry using the most common DNA and genes. These V and J calls rely on TCRdb rather than the paper's analysis. This sample is represented by roughly 700,000 distinct CDR3 sequences; around 19% of them were singletons. Under 20% of the sample is in the top ten clones.

The sample comes from a study of CD8 T cells in ankylosing spondylitis (dated by TCRdb to the late 2010s). In the study overall: To find TCR variants linked to disease, the study profiled T cell receptor beta repertoires in ankylosing spondylitis patients and healthy donors. In total, the full study cohort was made up of roughly 100 healthy donors and about two dozen ankylosing spondylitis patients. Peripheral blood was sampled, and synovial fluid was additionally collected from ankylosing spondylitis patients. Beyond this particular receptor, the publication reports: A TCR beta motif of several highly homologous amino acid variants appeared characteristic of blood from ankylosing spondylitis patients. Some TCR beta motif variants had previously been reported in synovial fluid and blood of reactive arthritis patients, which suggested common disease-initiation mechanisms. According to the report, matched synovial fluid samples from ankylosing spondylitis patients were significantly enriched for the disease-linked clones. A CD8+ phenotype was shown by the disease-linked clones, which were found at relatively low frequencies in peripheral blood.

Ends trimmed: V by 5 bases, J by 0 bases; bases unmatched to a gene: 9. The germline V gene yields SGHTA for CDR1 and FQGNSA for CDR2. The CDR3 spans 16 residues, from the cysteine through the phenylalanine. Just the 48-base CDR3 DNA is kept, in frame starting at base 1. In this chain, TRBV7-2 is recombined with TRBJ1-1; 7 bases in between match TRBD1. The sequence was obtained from a male donor with ankylosing spondylitis. The sequencing sample was made of blood, either unsorted or a sorted T cell fraction (not recorded which). The CDR3 is CASSDRGTVMNTEAFF. The DNA sequence is given as TGTGCCAGCAGCGACCGCGGGACAGTAATGAACACTGAAGCTTTCTTT.